The present T cell receptor (beta chain) was sequenced within a study of T cells in Graves' hyperthyroidism and ophthalmopathy. This clonotype was counted only a few times. The CDR3 regions of TCR beta were amplified from RNA transcripts. First-round RT-PCR with HTBI primers amplified the TCR CDR3 region. TCRdb itself ran the multiplex PCR reads through MiXCR, one entry per CDR3 protein. The sample lists roughly 740,000 distinct CDR3 sequences; roughly 15% were seen once. Per germline, CDR1 SGHAT and CDR2 FQDESV (reference sequence). J lost 4 bases, V lost 0 bases, and 6 bases had no gene match. This CDR3 comprises 16 residues.

The gene calls are TRBV11-1 and TRBJ1-2; 9 bases are a match to TRBD1. The specimen was blood. The receptor's source is a man aged 18 to 29 with Graves' hyperthyroidism. CDR3 residues: CASSLARDRDGYGYTF. The CDR3 DNA sequence: TGTGCCAGCAGCTTAGCACGGGACAGGGATGGCTATGGCTACACCTTC. The full variable domain, rest sourced from reference TRBV11-1 and TRBJ1-2, is EAEVAQSPRYKITEKSQAVAFWCDPISGHATLYWYRQILGQGPELLVQFQDESVVDDSQLPKDRFSAERLKGVDSTLKIQPAELGDSAMYLCASSLARDRDGYGYTFGSGTRLTVV.